The 26 T cell receptor beta chains below come from one sample, sequenced in a study of T cell repertoires in cytomegalovirus infection. A single record per CDR3 protein comes from TCRdb applying MiXCR to the reads. This table holds around 100,000 distinct CDR3 sequences, over 9.5% found once. Their cognate antigens are unknown. The sequenced sample was PBMCs, sequenced either directly or after in vitro stimulation (not recorded which). These receptors were obtained from a human donor in good health (CMV status not recorded). Some clones in this sample may be carry-over from other donors' samples.

This clonotype was counted many times. The junction shows a germline mismatch at one end, possibly a read error. The J gene is TRBJ2-1, the V gene TRBV12-5, with D uncertain. The CDR3 loop spans 12 amino acids. Germline V CDR1 and CDR2: LGHNT, FRNRAP. The CDR3: CASGLYQAIGVF. In DNA, the CDR3 is TGTGCTAGTGGTTTGTACCAGGCTATTGGAGTCTTC. Using reference TRBV12-5 and TRBJ2-1 for the parts outside the CDR3, the full variable domain is DARVTQTPRHKVTEMGQEVTMRCQPILGHNTVFWYRQTMMQGLELLAYFRNRAPLDDSGMPKDRFSAEMPDATLATLKIQPSEPRDSAVYFCASGLYQAIGVFGPGTRLTVL.

This clonotype was detected many times. The chain joins TRBV7-2 to TRBJ2-3, with a tentative D call TRBD2 (6 bases). Germline V lookup: CDR1 SGHTA, CDR2 FQGNSA. CDR3 length: 14 amino acids. Trimming took 7 bases from V and 5 from J, leaving 16 bases between them. The CDR3 is CASTPGVHGDTQYF. CDR3 sequence (DNA): TGTGCCAGCACCCCGGGAGTTCACGGAGATACGCAGTATTTT.

In its sample, this clonotype was seen a few times. The chain is built from TRBV18 and TRBJ2-1; 7 nucleotides match TRBD2. The germline V gene has CDR1 KGHSH and CDR2 LQKENI. The CDR3 spans 13 residues. The V segment lost 3 bases and the J segment 7 bases; nucleotides outside the gene matches: 3. Here the CDR3 reads CASSPGRENEQFF. CDR3 sequence (DNA): TGTGCCAGCTCACCTGGGCGGGAGAATGAGCAGTTCTTC.

The chain links TRBV7-6 to TRBJ2-7, with D perhaps matching TRBD1 or TRBD2 (5 bases each). Germline CDR1 is SGHVS and CDR2 is FNYEAQ. This CDR3 spans 12 amino acids. The V end lost 5 bases, the J end lost 4 bases, and 9 bases lay between the germline ends. CDR3 in amino acids: CASSEGPYEQYF. In DNA form, the CDR3 reads TGTGCCAGCAGCGAGGGACCTTACGAGCAGTACTTC. Based on the CDR3 plus reference TRBV7-6 and TRBJ2-7, the full variable domain is GAGVSQSPRYKVTKRGQDVALRCDPISGHVSLYWYRQALGQGPEFLTYFNYEAQQDKSGLPNDRFSAERPEGSISTLTIQRTEQRDSAMYRCASSEGPYEQYFGPGTRLTVT.

This clonotype has a count of ten or more. V and J are TRBV25-1 and TRBJ1-6; D not certain. Germline loops: CDR1 MGHDK, CDR2 SYGVNS. This CDR3 is 15 amino acids long. Trimming removed 6 bases from V and 2 bases from J, with 11 bases in between. Written as DNA, the CDR3 is TGTGCCAGCAGGGATGGGGAACCCTATAATTCACCCCTCCACTTT. This sequence encodes CASRDGEPYNSPLHF.

The sample holds many counts of this clonotype. V usage is TRBV12-3 or TRBV12-4 and J usage is TRBJ1-1; D not resolved. V was pared by 5 bases and J by 0 bases, with 10 bases between. This CDR3 region has 14 residues. DNA of the CDR3: TGTGCCAGCAGTACGGGGTCTATGAACACTGAAGCTTTCTTT. The encoded protein is CASSTGSMNTEAFF.

This clonotype was counted many times. The chain carries TRBV28 and TRBJ2-7; the D is unclear. V shed 5 bases and J shed 6 bases, with 8 bases lying between them. This CDR3 spans 11 amino acids. Germline CDR1 MDHEN, CDR2 SYDVKM. The CDR3 nucleotides read TGTGCCAGCAGTACATCTCTCGAGCAGTACTTC. It yields the protein CASSTSLEQYF. The whole variable domain, remainder taken from reference TRBV28 and TRBJ2-7, is DVKVTQSSRYLVKRTGEKVFLECVQDMDHENMFWYRQDPGLGLRLIYFSYDVKMKEKGDIPEGYSVSREKKERFSLILESASTNQTSMYLCASSTSLEQYFGPGTRLTVT.

This clonotype came up many times. The genes are TRBV5-4 and TRBJ2-5; 9 bases agree with TRBD2. V gave up 3 bases and J gave up 5 bases; unmatched junction bases: 8. In germline, CDR1 is SGHNT, CDR2 YYREEE (reference sequence). The CDR3 sequence is 15 residues long. CDR3 sequence reads: CASSSSGRRWETQYF. The DNA of the CDR3 is TGTGCCAGCAGCTCCAGCGGGAGGCGGTGGGAGACCCAGTACTTC.

This clonotype was recorded at least ten times. This chain uses TRBV7-2 with TRBJ2-5; D is uncertain. Per the germline V gene, CDR1 is SGHTA and CDR2 is FQGNSA. V lost 1 base, J lost 4 bases, and 13 bases lay in between. This CDR3 has 15 amino acids. CDR3: CASSLDKGRTETQYF. CDR3 nucleotide sequence: TGTGCCAGCAGCTTAGACAAGGGAAGGACAGAGACCCAGTACTTC.

This clonotype has at least ten counts. The gene calls are TRBV30 and TRBJ1-5, with D possibly being TRBD1 (5 bases). V lost 2 bases and J lost 11, with 22 bases in between. Looked up from germline, CDR1 is GTSNPN and CDR2 is SVGIG (reference sequence). CDR3 size: 15 residues. CDR3 protein: CAWSSTVLGHSTQHF. The CDR3 region has the DNA TGTGCCTGGAGTTCGACGGTTCTAGGACACTCAACCCAGCATTTT. The full variable domain, its missing parts supplied by reference TRBV30 and TRBJ1-5, is SQTIHQWPATLVQPVGSPLSLECTVEGTSNPNLYWYRQAAGRGLQLLFYSVGIGQISSEVPQNLSASRPQDRQFILSSKKLLLSDSGFYLCAWSSTVLGHSTQHFGDGTRLSIL.

This clonotype was detected many times. V is TRBV7-2 and J is TRBJ2-7; 9 bases agree with TRBD2. Germline assignment: CDR1 SGHTA and CDR2 FQGNSA. The CDR3 runs to 15 residues. The V and J ends lost 1 base and 4 bases, in that order; junction bases with no gene match: 5. The DNA for the CDR3 is TGTGCCAGCAGCTTAGGAACAAGCGGGAGGTACGAGCAGTACTTC. It codes for CASSLGTSGRYEQYF. Full variable domain (outside the CDR3, taken from reference TRBV7-2 and TRBJ2-7): GAGVSQSPSNKVTEKGKDVELRCDPISGHTALYWYRQSLGQGLEFLIYFQGNSAPDKSGLPSDRFSAERTGGSVSTLTIQRTQQEDSAVYLCASSLGTSGRYEQYFGPGTRLTVT.

The chain is built from TRBV6-5 and TRBJ2-1, with D maybe TRBD1 (6 bases). Germline V CDR1 and CDR2: MNHEY, SVGAGI. Between the trimmed V and J ends, which lost 7 bases and 10 bases, there was a span of 17 bases. The CDR3 contains 13 residues. CDR3 amino acids: CASKLSRTGEQFF. Written as DNA, the CDR3 is TGTGCCAGCAAGCTGTCGCGTACAGGGGAGCAGTTCTTC.

The table lists this clonotype with many counts. The J gene is TRBJ1-1, the V gene TRBV12-3 or TRBV12-4; a weak D match, TRBD1 (5 bases). The length of the CDR3 is 11 residues. Trimming took off 6 bases at V and 10 bases at J, with 12 bases between the two ends. The CDR3 region is CASSLQGSAFF. The CDR3 DNA sequence: TGTGCCAGCAGCCTCCAGGGATCAGCTTTCTTT.

This clonotype was seen many times. This sequence joins TRBV7-2 and TRBJ1-2; D gene ambiguous. The germline CDR1 and CDR2 sequences are SGHTA and FQGNSA. This CDR3 contains 15 residues. Trimming removed 1 base at V and 7 bases at J, with 16 bases between. The CDR3 sequence: CASSLEALPPAGYTF. The CDR3, as DNA: TGTGCCAGCAGCTTAGAAGCCTTGCCCCCCGCTGGCTACACCTTC.

J is TRBJ2-3 and V is TRBV18; D is uncertain. The germline V and J ends were trimmed by 6 bases and 5 bases, with 9 bases remaining between them. Germline-derived CDR1 and CDR2 are KGHSH and LQKENI. The CDR3 contains 12 residues. For the CDR3, the DNA is TGTGCCAGCTCGTCGGTAGAAGATACGCAGTATTTT. This gives the protein CASSSVEDTQYF.

This clonotype was picked up many times. V gene TRBV7-2 combines with J gene TRBJ2-1; 10 bases are shared with TRBD2. Looked up from germline, CDR1 is SGHTA and CDR2 is FQGNSA. The ends lost 5 bases at V and 5 bases at J; junction bases unmatched: 6. There are 15 residues in the CDR3. The CDR3 coding sequence is TGTGCCAGCAGCCTTAGCGGGAGGCCCCACAATGAGCAGTTCTTC. Translated: CASSLSGRPHNEQFF.

This clonotype appeared many times. The gene calls are TRBV7-3 and TRBJ1-1, with a tentative D call TRBD1 (5 bases). V gave up 5 bases and J gave up 4 bases, with 14 bases separating them. The CDR3 consists of 14 residues. Germline assignment: CDR1 SGHTA and CDR2 FQGTGA. The CDR3, as DNA: TGTGCCAGCAGCCCGTCGGGGGTGGGCACTGAAGCTTTCTTT. This codes for CASSPSGVGTEAFF.

This clonotype has just a few counts. The chain is built from TRBV7-6 and TRBJ1-1; D ambiguous. V lost 0 bases and J 7 bases, leaving 6 bases between the germline ends. The CDR3 spans 12 residues. Germline V lookup: CDR1 SGHVS, CDR2 FNYEAQ. This CDR3 reads CASSLASDEAFF. The CDR3 DNA follows: TGTGCCAGCAGCTTAGCCTCAGATGAAGCTTTCTTT.

This clonotype was observed many times. V usage is TRBV7-2 and J usage is TRBJ1-2, with D perhaps matching TRBD1 (5 bases). Between the trimmed V and J ends, which lost 5 bases and 1 base, there was a span of 8 bases. From germline, CDR1 is SGHTA and CDR2 FQGNSA. The CDR3 has 13 residues. CDR3 nucleotide sequence: TGTGCCAGCAGCGCCAGGGTTAACTATGGCTACACCTTC. This codes for CASSARVNYGYTF.

The chain uses TRBV30 and TRBJ2-7, with D unclear. Per germline, CDR1 GTSNPN and CDR2 SVGIG (reference sequence). V lost 0 bases to trimming and J lost 7 bases, with 10 bases between them. The CDR3 spans 12 residues. The CDR3 sequence is CAWSVPLGEQYF. The CDR3 DNA is TGTGCCTGGAGTGTACCCCTGGGAGAGCAGTACTTC. Full variable domain (outside the CDR3, taken from reference TRBV30 and TRBJ2-7): SQTIHQWPATLVQPVGSPLSLECTVEGTSNPNLYWYRQAAGRGLQLLFYSVGIGQISSEVPQNLSASRPQDRQFILSSKKLLLSDSGFYLCAWSVPLGEQYFGPGTRLTVT.

The V and J genes are TRBV5-4 and TRBJ2-5; D possibly corresponds to TRBD1 (7 bases). Germline V gene lookup returns CDR1 SGHNT and CDR2 YYREEE (reference sequence). The CDR3 covers 15 residues. V lost 0 bases and J 4 bases, leaving 13 bases between the germline ends. In DNA, the CDR3 is TGTGCCAGCAGCTTGGTCGCAGGGGGAGGAGAGACCCAGTACTTC. It specifies CASSLVAGGGETQYF.

This clonotype appeared a few times. This chain links TRBV7-8 with TRBJ1-5, with a tentative D call TRBD1 (5 bases). Germline loops: CDR1 SGHVS, CDR2 FQNEAQ. V gave up 3 bases and J gave up 0 bases, with 15 bases separating them. This CDR3 comprises 17 residues. This CDR3 is CASSFGTTGYSNQPQHF. Here the CDR3 DNA reads TGTGCCAGCAGCTTTGGGACCACGGGGTATAGCAATCAGCCCCAGCATTTT. The full variable domain, with the rest looked up from reference TRBV7-8 and TRBJ1-5, is GAGVSQSPRYKVAKRGQDVALRCDPISGHVSLFWYQQALGQGPEFLTYFQNEAQLDKSGLPSDRFFAERPEGSVSTLKIQRTQQEDSAVYLCASSFGTTGYSNQPQHFGDGTRLSIL.

The V call is TRBV6-6, the J call TRBJ2-2; D remains unclear. Germline CDR1 MNHNY, CDR2 SVGAGI (reference sequence). This CDR3 is 13 amino acids long. The CDR3: CAASGIGTGELFF. CDR3 coding DNA: TGTGCTGCGAGTGGAATCGGCACCGGGGAGCTGTTTTTT.

This clonotype was detected only a few times. At one of its ends the junction is not consistent with the germline gene, which may arise from a read error. V gene TRBV7-2 combines with J gene TRBJ2-1, with D unclear. The CDR3 sequence is 11 residues long. Germline-derived CDR1 and CDR2 are SGHTA and FQGNSA. Written as DNA, the CDR3 is TGTGCCAGCAGCTTGTTCGGCGCCCCCCTCTTC. This encodes CASSLFGAPLF.

In its sample, this clonotype was seen many times. V gene TRBV7-2 combines with J gene TRBJ2-3, with 11 bases aligning to TRBD2. Germline CDR1 reads SGHTA; CDR2 reads FQGNSA. CDR3 size: 15 residues. Trimming cost V 5 bases and J 6 bases; bases outside gene matches: 7. The CDR3 DNA reads as TGTGCCAGCAGCGAACTGAGGACTAGCGGGGATACGCAGTATTTT. Translating it yields CASSELRTSGDTQYF.

This clonotype was observed at least ten times. The genes are TRBV5-6 and TRBJ2-5; either TRBD1 or TRBD2 may supply D (5 bases each). Trimming pared 4 bases from V and 4 bases from J, leaving 14 bases between. The CDR3 covers 14 residues. Germline V gene sequence: CDR1 SGHDT, CDR2 YYEEEE. The CDR3 nucleotides are TGTGCCAGCAGCGGGGGTTTAGCAGCAGAGACCCAGTACTTC. This gives the protein CASSGGLAAETQYF.